The TCR beta chain described here comes from a study of T cell responses to AZD1222 COVID-19 vaccine. Study-level points and caveats: The span of vaccine-associated CD4 TCRs extended across spike, with dominance at 160-218 and 743-854. Nearly half of spike-specific TCRs reportedly target unmutated variant regions.

The germline V gene encodes CDR1 SGHAT and CDR2 FQNNGV. V dropped 1 base and J dropped 4 bases, with 10 bases sitting between them. This CDR3 spans 15 amino acids. On this clone itself: Antigen unknown.

The protocol was immunoSEQ multiplex PCR, while the TCRdb copy is restricted to in-frame clones and leaves out a portion. The sample yields tens of thousands of clones, approximately 85% seen once. The source of this sequence is an adult in good health. Here the sequenced sample was peripheral blood, taken on day 0 of AZD1222 vaccination. This sequence joins TRBV11-2 and TRBJ2-2; D unclear. The CDR3: CASSLGQPTTGELFF. The CDR3 DNA sequence: TGTGCCAGCAGCTTAGGCCAGCCCACCACCGGGGAGCTGTTTTTT.